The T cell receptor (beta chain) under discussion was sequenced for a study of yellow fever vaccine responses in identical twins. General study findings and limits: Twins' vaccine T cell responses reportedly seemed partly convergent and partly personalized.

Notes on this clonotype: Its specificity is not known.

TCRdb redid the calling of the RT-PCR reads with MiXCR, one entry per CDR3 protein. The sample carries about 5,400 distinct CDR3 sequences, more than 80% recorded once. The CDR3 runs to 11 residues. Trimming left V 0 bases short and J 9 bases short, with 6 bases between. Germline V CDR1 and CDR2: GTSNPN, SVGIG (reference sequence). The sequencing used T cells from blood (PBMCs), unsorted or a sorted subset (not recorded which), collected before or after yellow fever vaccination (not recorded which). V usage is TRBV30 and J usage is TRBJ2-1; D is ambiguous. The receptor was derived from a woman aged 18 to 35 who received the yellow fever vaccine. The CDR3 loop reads CAWSVPSEQFF. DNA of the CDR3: TGTGCCTGGAGTGTACCGAGTGAGCAGTTCTTC.